This T cell receptor beta chain came from a study of T cell repertoires in cytomegalovirus infection. Study-wide background: Alongside well-studied HLA-B-restricted CMV epitopes, recently identified HLA-C-restricted CMV epitopes were also used. Through public TCR beta signatures, both CMV infection and matching HLA type were indicated.

Study findings and constraints: The study found HLA-C-restricted CMV-specific TCR beta clonotypes dominating the ex vivo response. There were carriers of CMV plus the relevant HLA, and cumulative public TCR beta family frequency identified them.

On this clonotype itself: What it recognizes is unknown.

In TCRdb, the reads were re-called with MiXCR into one record per CDR3 protein. The table records 300,000 or so distinct CDR3 sequences, around a quarter of them present only once. Deletions cut 3 bases from V and 1 base from J, with 16 bases between. The CDR3 runs 16 residues. Germline loops: CDR1 SEHNR, CDR2 FQNEAQ (reference sequence). Sequenced here: cultured PBMCs, sampled from culture after CMV antigen stimulation. This TCR was sampled from a human donor in good health (CMV status not recorded). Some clones in this sample may be carry-over from other donors' samples. The rearrangement joins TRBV7-9 to TRBJ2-7; a possible D gene is TRBD1 (6 bases). CDR3 amino acids: CASSFTGSRFSYEQYF. CDR3 DNA: TGTGCCAGCAGCTTTACAGGGTCCCGATTTTCCTACGAGCAGTACTTC.